Described below is a single T cell receptor beta chain sequence and its context. The CDR3 runs to 14 residues. The germline V gene encodes CDR1 SGHTS and CDR2 YDEGEE. The V gene lost 4 bases and the J gene lost 2 bases, with 12 bases spanning the gap. As originally analysed: Estimates of nucleated cell counts were drawn from the amplification of reference gene primers. Profiled with immunoSEQ multiplex PCR; TCRdb holds only in-frame clones, not every one. Clone size and V and J calls were adopted from that table, with D and trimming inferred from the DNA. This table has fewer than 200,000 clones, approximately 90% appearing once. The sample originates from a study of blood T cell repertoires in COVID-19. Study details: Collection of acute and convalescent COVID-19 samples took place in the United States, Italy and Spain. Sources were T cells, B-cell-depleted T cells, or PBMCs; the material itself was cDNA or gDNA.

V is TRBV5-8 and J is TRBJ1-2; possibly TRBD1 for D (6 bases). This receptor was identified in a woman between 18 and 30 years old who had recovered from COVID-19. The sequencing sample was made of peripheral blood. The CDR3 DNA is TGTGCCAGCAGCCTGTGGACAGAGAACTATGGCTACACCTTC. Protein sequence: CASSLWTENYGYTF.